This is a list of T cell receptor beta chains from one sample in a study of T cells in Graves' hyperthyroidism and ophthalmopathy. Using its own MiXCR run on the multiplex PCR reads, TCRdb lists one record per CDR3 protein. The sample contains some 500,000 distinct CDR3 sequences, under 15% of which appear only once. The source material was blood. The receptors here all came from a woman under 30 with Graves' hyperthyroidism. Both conserved end residues are part of each CDR3. The D gene is left open where the match is weak. Size values are once, few and many counts, or a class for expanded clones, and some rows have none.

d_call	clone_size	v_call	j_call	cdr3_nt	cdr3_aa
NA	many	TRBV20-1	TRBJ1-5	TGCAGTGCCCAATACGGGACTCCAAATCAGCCCCAGCATTTT	CSAQYGTPNQPQHF
TRBD1	many	TRBV30	TRBJ1-1	TGTGCCTGGGCAGGGGGGACTGAAGCTTTCTTT	CAWAGGTEAFF
NA	few	TRBV4-1	TRBJ1-6	TGCGCCAGCAGCCAAGCTTCTGGGTTGGGAAATTCACCCCTCCACTTT	CASSQASGLGNSPLHF
NA	many	TRBV18	TRBJ1-1	TGTGCCACCTTAAGGACGGAAAACACTGAAGCTTTCTTT	CATLRTENTEAFF
NA	NA	TRBV6-1	TRBJ1-1	TGTGCCAGCAGTGAAGGGGAGGCCAAGAACACTGAAGCTTTCTTT	CASSEGEAKNTEAFF
TRBD1	NA	TRBV9	TRBJ1-4	TGTGCCAGCAGCGTCGCCTCCGGACAGGCGGGTGAAAAACTGTTTTTT	CASSVASGQAGEKLFF
NA	many	TRBV5-1	TRBJ2-3	TGCGCCAGCAGCTTGGTTGGGGATCGATCCACAGATACGCAGTATTTT	CASSLVGDRSTDTQYF
TRBD2	NA	TRBV7-3	TRBJ2-1	TGTGCCAGCAGCCTCGGGACTAGCGGTACATGCAAGGAGCAGTTCTTC	CASSLGTSGTCKEQFF
NA	many	TRBV5-5	TRBJ1-1	TGTGCCAGCAGCCCCCAGTTAAGGGACACTGAAGCTTTCTTT	CASSPQLRDTEAFF
NA	few	TRBV19	TRBJ1-2	TGTGCCAATAGTATTGCCTCTGAGGGAACCTATGGCTACACCTTC	CANSIASEGTYGYTF
NA	few	TRBV5-4	TRBJ2-5	TGTGCCAGCAGCTTGGACCTAGCTCGGGGAGAGACCCAGTACTTC	CASSLDLARGETQYF
TRBD2	many	TRBV6-1	TRBJ2-1	TGTGCCAGCAGTGAATTTCGACTAGCGGGAGTTGGTGAGCAGTTCTTC	CASSEFRLAGVGEQFF
TRBD1	NA	TRBV7-6	TRBJ2-3	TGTGCCAGCAGCGGCCGGACAGGGGGCACAGATACGCGGTATTTT	CASSGRTGGTDTRYF
NA	few	TRBV10-3	TRBJ1-1	TGTGCCATCAGTGACCAAACAGGGCACACTGAAGCTTTCTTT	CAISDQTGHTEAFF
NA	many	TRBV19	TRBJ1-1	TGTGCCAGTAGTATAGAGCGGGGTATGGAAGCTTTCTTT	CASSIERGMEAFF
NA	many	TRBV12-3/TRBV12-4	TRBJ2-4	TGTGCCAGCAGTTTAGCGGGAGATGTCAAAAACATTCAGTACTTC	CASSLAGDVKNIQYF
NA	many	TRBV6-1	TRBJ1-2	TGTGCCAGCACCCCCCTGGGGGGAGATGGCTACACCTTC	CASTPLGGDGYTF
NA	many	TRBV6-5	TRBJ1-2	TGTGCCAGCAGTTACGGGAACTATGGCTACACCTTC	CASSYGNYGYTF
NA	many	TRBV12-3/TRBV12-4	TRBJ1-1	TGTGCCAGCAGTTTGGGAGCTAGCGCTGAAGCTTTCTTT	CASSLGASAEAFF
NA	NA	TRBV20-1	TRBJ1-1	TGCAGTGCTAGAGATACCACAGGGTTTGATTTCTTT	CSARDTTGFDFF
NA	NA	TRBV6-1	TRBJ1-2	TGTGCCAGCAGTAACTTTGCTAACTATGGCTACACCTTC	CASSNFANYGYTF
NA	many	TRBV18	TRBJ1-1	TGTGCCAGCTCACCGACTATAGGGGGAGACACTGAAGCTTTCTTT	CASSPTIGGDTEAFF
NA	few	TRBV19	TRBJ2-1	TGTGCCAGTAGTATGAATCGGTACAATGAGCAGTTCTTC	CASSMNRYNEQFF
NA	NA	TRBV5-1	TRBJ2-2	TGCGCCAGCAGCCAACAGGGAACCGGGGAGCTGTTTTTT	CASSQQGTGELFF
NA	many	TRBV7-9	TRBJ1-1	TGTGCCAGCAGCTATCGGGGGTGGATGAACACTGAAGCTTTCTTT	CASSYRGWMNTEAFF
NA	many	TRBV11-2	TRBJ1-5	TGTGCCAGCAGCTTAGAGTTGGGTCAGCCCCAGCATTTT	CASSLELGQPQHF
NA	many	TRBV3-1	TRBJ1-5	TGTGCCAGCAGCCACTTTGACCAGCCCCAGCATTTT	CASSHFDQPQHF
NA	few	TRBV20-1	TRBJ2-3	TGCAGTGCTAGAGGGACTACCACAGATACGCAGTATTTT	CSARGTTTDTQYF
NA	many	TRBV29-1	TRBJ1-1	TGCAGCGTTGAAGGTGTAGGAGGGCACACTGAAGCTTTCTTT	CSVEGVGGHTEAFF
NA	NA	TRBV20-1	TRBJ2-3	TGCAGTGCTAGAGATGAGTCCGAGACACATACGCAGTATTTT	CSARDESETHTQYF
TRBD2	few	TRBV11-1	TRBJ2-5	TGTGCCAGCAGCTTAGGAGCGGGAGCTCTGTACTTC	CASSLGAGALYF
TRBD1	many	TRBV30	TRBJ1-6	TGTGCCTGGAGGGGACAGGGTTATTCACCCCTCCACTTT	CAWRGQGYSPLHF
TRBD1	NA	TRBV11-3	TRBJ2-5	TGTGCCAGCAGCCCACGACAGGGGCACTCTGGGGACGAAGAGACCCAGTACTTC	CASSPRQGHSGDEETQYF
TRBD1	few	TRBV5-1	TRBJ2-5	TGCGCCAGCAACAAAGGAATTACAGGGGGAGAGACCCAGTACTTC	CASNKGITGGETQYF
TRBD1	many	TRBV2	TRBJ1-5	TGTGCCACCAGAGACAGGGTGGGGTCTGGAAATCAGCCCCAGCATTTT	CATRDRVGSGNQPQHF
TRBD2	NA	TRBV20-1	TRBJ2-1	TGCAATGCCCCTACCGCGGGAGAAAATTATGAGCAGTTCTTC	CNAPTAGENYEQFF
NA	few	TRBV7-9	TRBJ1-1	TGTGCCAGCAGCCCACACAGGTACATGAACACTGAAGCTTTCTTT	CASSPHRYMNTEAFF
TRBD2	once	TRBV12-3/TRBV12-4	TRBJ2-2	TGTGCCAGCACCAGCTTGATAGCGGGAGTGGGCGGGGAGCTGTTTTTT	CASTSLIAGVGGELFF
NA	few	TRBV2	TRBJ2-3	TGTGCCACCAACGATGGGGGCGCTTTATTCACAGATACGCAGTATTTT	CATNDGGALFTDTQYF
TRBD2	many	TRBV5-1	TRBJ2-1	TGCGCCAGCAGCTTGTGGCTAGCGGGAGACGAGCAGTTCTTC	CASSLWLAGDEQFF
TRBD2	many	TRBV5-1	TRBJ2-3	TGCGCCAGCAGCACGGGACTAGCAAGAGATACGCAGTATTTT	CASSTGLARDTQYF
NA	NA	TRBV4-1	TRBJ2-4	TGCGCCAGCAGCCAAGCGCCTAGCGTGTCCAAAAACATTCAGTACTTC	CASSQAPSVSKNIQYF
NA	many	TRBV30	TRBJ2-2	TGTGCCTGGAAACCGAGGTGGATGAACACCGGGGAGCTGTTTTTT	CAWKPRWMNTGELFF